These 32 T cell receptor beta chains originate from one sample sequenced in a study of control samples from healthy donors and cancer patients. The protocol was immunoSEQ multiplex PCR, while the TCRdb copy is restricted to in-frame clones and leaves out a portion. The sample lists approximately 160,000 clones, over 85% occurring once. Sequences were obtained from blood. The receptor set was obtained from a woman in her sixties or seventies in good health.

This clone was counted a few times. The rearrangement links TRBV6-6 to TRBJ1-6; 9 bases map to TRBD1. V dropped 0 bases and J dropped 6; count of bases not matched to a gene: 3. The CDR3 length is 16 residues. The germline V gene encodes CDR1 MNHNY and CDR2 SVGAGI (reference sequence). The CDR3 region is CASSYSAGQGNSPLHF. CDR3 nucleotides: TGTGCCAGCAGTTACTCGGCGGGACAGGGTAATTCACCCCTCCACTTT.

The chain links TRBV4-3 to TRBJ1-1; no clear D. V was clipped by 0 bases and J by 5 bases, with 13 bases between them. The CDR3 loop spans 15 amino acids. Germline CDR1 is LGHNA and CDR2 is YSLEER. In DNA form, the CDR3 reads TGCGCCAGCAGCCAAGAGTGGCACAGTATGACTGAAGCTTTCTTT. Residues: CASSQEWHSMTEAFF.

The V and J genes are TRBV3-1 (or the pseudogene TRBV3-2) and TRBJ1-2; unclear D gene. Germline loops: CDR1 LGHDT, CDR2 YNNKEL (reference sequence). Between the trimmed V and J ends, which lost 3 bases and 0 bases, there was a span of 11 bases. CDR3 length equals 15 residues. The CDR3: CASSHTPTPNYGYTF. The CDR3, as DNA: TGTGCCAGCAGCCATACGCCGACACCTAACTATGGCTACACCTTC.

This chain joins TRBV4-1 and TRBJ1-2; 8 bases align to TRBD1. V lost 0 bases, J lost 2 bases, and 8 bases stayed unmatched. Germline CDR1 MGHRA, CDR2 YSYEKL. There are 17 residues in the CDR3. The CDR3 region is CASSQDYATGANYGYTF. In nucleotides, the CDR3 is TGCGCCAGCAGCCAAGATTACGCGACAGGGGCCAACTATGGCTACACCTTC.

V gene TRBV29-1 combines with J gene TRBJ1-2; D not resolved. The CDR3 runs to 13 residues. Germline V gene data show CDR1 as SQVTM and CDR2 as ANQGSEA. Trimming took off 4 bases at V and 0 bases at J, with 9 bases between the two ends. In DNA form, the CDR3 reads TGCAGCGTTGTGTCCGCATCTAACTATGGCTACACCTTC. Amino acid sequence: CSVVSASNYGYTF. Supplemented by reference TRBV29-1 and TRBJ1-2, the full variable domain reads SAVISQKPSRDICQRGTSLTIQCQVDSQVTMMFWYRQQPGQSLTLIATANQGSEATYESGFVIDKFPISRPNLTFSTLTVSNMSPEDSSIYLCSVVSASNYGYTFGSGTRLTVV.

The chain recombines TRBV3-1 (or the pseudogene TRBV3-2) with TRBJ2-1; 8 bases match TRBD2. CDR3 size: 18 residues. J gave up 4 bases and V 0 bases, and 11 bases lay outside the gene matches. CDR1 is LGHDT and CDR2 is YNNKEL in the germline V gene (reference sequence). The CDR3 nucleotides are TGTGCCAGCAGCCAAGAGTGGGGTTATCGGGGGGGATACAATGAGCAGTTCTTC. Encoded protein: CASSQEWGYRGGYNEQFF.

The rearrangement uses TRBV27 and TRBJ1-1; D possibly corresponds to TRBD1 (6 bases). Germline values: CDR1 MNHEY, CDR2 SMNVEV (reference sequence). This CDR3 region has 14 residues. V was pared by 7 bases and J by 0 bases, with 12 bases between. The CDR3 DNA is TGTGCCAGCACCAAACAGGGAGTGAACACTGAAGCTTTCTTT. This encodes CASTKQGVNTEAFF.

This chain joins TRBV28 and TRBJ1-5; D is perhaps TRBD1 (6 bases). The length of the CDR3 is 16 residues. Germline values: CDR1 MDHEN, CDR2 SYDVKM. V dropped 5 bases and J dropped 1 base, with 15 bases sitting between them. The CDR3, as DNA: TGTGCCAGCAGTACCTACCAGGGGCACAGCAATCAGCCCCAGCATTTT. Protein sequence: CASSTYQGHSNQPQHF.

CDR3 nucleotide sequence: TGTGCCAGCAAGGACGGGCCCTACGAGCAGTACTTC. This encodes CASKDGPYEQYF. V is TRBV2 and J is TRBJ2-7; D unclear. This CDR3 contains 12 residues. V lost 7 bases and J lost 2, with 9 bases in between. Germline V gene sequence: CDR1 SNHLY, CDR2 FYNNEI.

This sequence joins TRBV30 and TRBJ1-1; no clear D. V was clipped by 1 base and J by 10 bases, with 7 bases between them. In germline, CDR1 is GTSNPN, CDR2 SVGIG (reference sequence). There are 10 residues in the CDR3. The DNA of the CDR3 is TGTGCCTGGAGTGAGGGTAGAGCTTTCTTT. Amino acid sequence: CAWSEGRAFF.

The chain employs TRBV6-5 and TRBJ2-7; 9 bases fit TRBD1. The V segment lost 10 bases and the J segment 6 bases; nucleotides outside the gene matches: 16. The germline V gene encodes CDR1 MNHEY and CDR2 SVGAGI. The CDR3 spans 15 residues. The chain's CDR3 is CAIPGQGVQGGEQYF. DNA of the CDR3: TGTGCCATCCCGGGACAGGGAGTTCAGGGTGGCGAGCAGTACTTC.

This clone was detected a few times. The rearrangement joins TRBV29-1 to TRBJ2-5; 8 bases are a match to TRBD1. The CDR3 is made up of 17 amino acids. From germline, CDR1 is SQVTM and CDR2 ANQGSEA. V lost 2 bases and J lost 2; bases outside the gene matches: 13. Written as DNA, the CDR3 is TGCAGCGTTGAATCCGAGGGAAGAGGACAGGGACAAGAGACCCAGTACTTC. Translated, it gives CSVESEGRGQGQETQYF.

This rearrangement joins TRBV4-2 to TRBJ2-7; D uncertain. V gave up 0 bases and J gave up 6 bases, with 3 bases separating them. There are 11 residues in the CDR3. The germline gives CDR1 LGHNA, CDR2 YNFKEQ. CDR3 region: CASSQDAEQYF. As DNA, the CDR3 is TGTGCCAGCAGCCAAGATGCCGAGCAGTACTTC.

V usage is TRBV9 and J usage is TRBJ2-7; D might be TRBD1 (6 bases). Germline V gives CDR1 SGDLS, CDR2 YYNGEE. V lost 3 bases and J 5 bases, leaving 12 bases between the germline ends. CDR3 size: 13 residues. The CDR3 coding sequence is TGTGCCAGCAGCGCCCAACAGGGTCACGAGCAGTACTTC. As protein: CASSAQQGHEQYF.

The J gene is TRBJ1-5, the V gene TRBV6-2 or TRBV6-3; the D gene is possibly TRBD1 (5 bases). CDR3 length equals 13 residues. Trimming removed 4 bases from V and 3 bases from J, with 7 bases in between. From germline, CDR1 is MNHEY and CDR2 SVGEGT. The CDR3 sequence: CASSSRDNQPQHF. The CDR3 DNA follows: TGTGCCAGCAGTTCCAGGGACAATCAGCCCCAGCATTTT.

The CDR3 sequence is CASSFVGDGGYTF. CDR3 nucleotide sequence: TGTGCCAGCAGCTTTGTAGGGGATGGTGGCTACACCTTC. V and J are TRBV7-8 and TRBJ1-2; perhaps TRBD1 as D (5 bases). Trimming removed 3 bases at V and 7 bases at J, with 12 bases between. The V gene's germline CDR1 is SGHVS and CDR2 FQNEAQ. The CDR3 spans 13 residues.

This chain uses TRBV6-5 with TRBJ1-1, with 7 bases fitting TRBD1. Germline V lookup: CDR1 MNHEY, CDR2 SVGAGI. The ends lost 6 bases at V and 0 bases at J; junction bases unmatched: 4. The CDR3 is 14 residues long. The CDR3 DNA follows: TGTGCCAGCAGGAAGACAGGGTTGAACACTGAAGCTTTCTTT. It codes for CASRKTGLNTEAFF.

The chain recombines TRBV6-5 with TRBJ2-7; tentatively, D is TRBD1 (6 bases). CDR3 length: 13 residues. Trimming left V 8 bases short and J 4 bases short, with 15 bases between. Germline CDR1 is MNHEY and CDR2 is SVGAGI. CDR3 amino acids: CASPPPDSYEQYF. The CDR3 bases are TGTGCCAGCCCCCCCCCGGACAGTTACGAGCAGTACTTC.

A single count supports this clone. The chain combines TRBV4-1 with TRBJ1-3; D unclear. Trimming cost V 1 base and J 4 bases, with 8 bases left between them. Looked up from germline, CDR1 is MGHRA and CDR2 is YSYEKL. The CDR3 consists of 14 residues. CDR3 residues: CASSQGGLGNTIYF. In nucleotides, the CDR3 is TGCGCCAGCAGCCAAGGAGGCCTAGGAAACACCATATATTTT.

The chain couples TRBV4-1 to TRBJ2-5, with D possibly matching TRBD2 (6 bases). The CDR3 runs to 13 residues. From germline, CDR1 is MGHRA and CDR2 YSYEKL. Trimming removed 1 base at V and 5 bases at J, with 8 bases between. The CDR3 sequence: CASSQGGEETQYF. In nucleotides, the CDR3 is TGCGCCAGCAGCCAAGGGGGGGAGGAGACCCAGTACTTC.

The table lists this clone with a count of one. The chain links TRBV7-2 to TRBJ2-4; D assignment may be TRBD1 or TRBD2 (5 bases each). Germline CDR1 is SGHTA and CDR2 is FQGNSA. V was shortened by 3 bases and J by 2 bases, with 8 bases between the two germline ends. The CDR3 has 14 amino acids. CDR3 loop: CASSFGGSKNIQYF. The CDR3 DNA reads TGTGCCAGCAGCTTTGGGGGTTCCAAAAACATTCAGTACTTC.

J is TRBJ2-1 and V is TRBV5-5; 10 positions match TRBD2. The CDR3 is 15 residues long. CDR1 and CDR2 (germline): SGHKS, YYEKEE (reference sequence). J was trimmed by 8 bases and V by 0 bases; bases with no gene match: 5. CDR3 in amino acids: CASSLVSGGAYEQFF. DNA for the CDR3: TGTGCCAGCAGCTTGGTGAGCGGGGGGGCCTATGAGCAGTTCTTC.

The chain has TRBV20-1 and TRBJ1-1; D is uncertain. V lost 3 bases and J 3 bases, leaving 11 bases between the germline ends. The CDR3 covers 13 residues. Germline lookup yields CDR1 DFQATT and CDR2 SNEGSKA (reference sequence). The CDR3 loop is CSASALWDTEAFF. CDR3 nucleotides: TGCAGTGCTAGTGCCCTATGGGACACTGAAGCTTTCTTT.

The chain is built from TRBV5-1 and TRBJ2-7; D is undetermined. V dropped 1 base and J dropped 2 bases, with 13 bases sitting between them. The CDR3 contains 15 residues. CDR1 is SGHRS, CDR2 YFSETQ, per germline. CDR3 sequence: CASSLSPSQTYEQYF. In nucleotides, the CDR3 is TGCGCCAGCAGCTTGTCCCCCTCACAGACCTACGAGCAGTACTTC.

The chain is built from TRBV4-1 and TRBJ2-1; maybe TRBD2 (6 bases). Trimming stripped 3 bases from V and 5 bases from J, with 17 bases between. CDR1 and CDR2 from the germline V gene are MGHRA and YSYEKL. This CDR3 is built from 16 residues. In DNA, the CDR3 is TGCGCCAGCAGCCAGAGGGCTAGCGAGTTGGACAATGAGCAGTTCTTC. Translated, it gives CASSQRASELDNEQFF.

The chain joins TRBV19 to TRBJ2-3; D might be TRBD1 (6 bases). Trimming left V 4 bases short and J 1 base short, with 9 bases between. The germline V gene has CDR1 LNHDA and CDR2 SQIVND (reference sequence). The CDR3 sequence is 14 residues long. The CDR3: CASSKGDGTDTQYF. The CDR3 bases are TGTGCCAGTAGTAAGGGGGACGGCACAGATACGCAGTATTTT.

The V gene is TRBV9, the J gene TRBJ1-3, with D uncertain. The ends were cut back, 4 bases at V and 4 bases at J, with 6 bases in the middle. The CDR3 length is 12 residues. CDR1 is SGDLS and CDR2 is YYNGEE in the germline V gene. The CDR3 sequence: CASSPGGNTIYF. The CDR3 coding sequence is TGTGCCAGCAGCCCGGGAGGAAACACCATATATTTT. Using reference TRBV9 and TRBJ1-3 for the parts outside the CDR3, the full variable domain is DSGVTQTPKHLITATGQRVTLRCSPRSGDLSVYWYQQSLDQGLQFLIQYYNGEERAKGNILERFSAQQFPDLHSELNLSSLELGDSALYFCASSPGGNTIYFGEGSWLTVV.

The sample holds one count of this clone. V usage is TRBV5-1 and J usage is TRBJ2-7; D tentatively reads TRBD1 or TRBD2 (5 bases each). The CDR3 covers 13 residues. The germline V gene has CDR1 SGHRS and CDR2 YFSETQ. V was trimmed by 0 bases and J by 7 bases, leaving 11 bases between them. The DNA of the CDR3 is TGCGCCAGCAGCTTGGGGGAAGAGGGGGAGCAGTACTTC. It is translated as CASSLGEEGEQYF.

This clone was counted once. The rearrangement links TRBV15 to TRBJ2-2; no reliable D call. The CDR3 spans 17 residues. Germline CDR1 LNHNV, CDR2 YYDKDF (reference sequence). V was clipped by 0 bases and J by 3 bases, with 14 bases between them. As DNA, the CDR3 is TGTGCCACCAGCAGAGACCCCATCGGGTTCGACACCGGGGAGCTGTTTTTT. It specifies CATSRDPIGFDTGELFF.

CDR3 sequence (DNA): TGTGCCAGTAGTATTGGGGTCAGCACTAACACTGAAGCTTTCTTT. Its translation is CASSIGVSTNTEAFF. The rearrangement joins TRBV19 to TRBJ1-1, with unresolved D. V was cut by 3 bases and J by 2 bases, with 13 bases left in between. There are 15 residues in the CDR3. Per germline, CDR1 LNHDA and CDR2 SQIVND (reference sequence). Based on the CDR3 plus reference TRBV19 and TRBJ1-1, the full variable domain is DGGITQSPKYLFRKEGQNVTLSCEQNLNHDAMYWYRQDPGQGLRLIYYSQIVNDFQKGDIAEGYSVSREKKESFPLTVTSAQKNPTAFYLCASSIGVSTNTEAFFGQGTRLTVV.

The V call is TRBV9, the J call TRBJ1-2, with 9 nucleotides matching TRBD1. This CDR3 has 17 amino acids. Germline V gene data show CDR1 as SGDLS and CDR2 as YYNGEE. Trimming cost V 3 bases and J 4 bases; bases outside gene matches: 13. CDR3 loop: CASSETGTGIVPYGYTF. DNA of the CDR3: TGTGCCAGCAGCGAAACCGGGACAGGGATTGTTCCCTATGGCTACACCTTC.

The chain carries TRBV9 and TRBJ2-5; possibly TRBD2 for D (6 bases). V lost 6 bases and J lost 2, with 17 bases in between. The germline gives CDR1 SGDLS, CDR2 YYNGEE. This CDR3 has 15 amino acids. The DNA for the CDR3 is TGTGCCAGCACACCCACCGGGGGAGCGCAAGAGACCCAGTACTTC. Its protein product is CASTPTGGAQETQYF. Full variable domain (missing parts from reference TRBV9 and TRBJ2-5): DSGVTQTPKHLITATGQRVTLRCSPRSGDLSVYWYQQSLDQGLQFLIQYYNGEERAKGNILERFSAQQFPDLHSELNLSSLELGDSALYFCASTPTGGAQETQYFGPGTRLLVL.